Following are 9 T cell receptor beta chains from one sample sequenced in a study of post-analysis software for immune sequencing data. These receptors are not linked to any known antigen. Libraries were made from TCR beta cDNA, and they carried unique molecular identifiers. TCRdb fed the PCR reads into MiXCR, producing one record per CDR3 protein. The sample lists hundreds of thousands of distinct CDR3 sequences, about 60% seen once, with 11% in the top ten. General study results and limits: Patients used roughly five TRBV segments, including TRBV5-6, TRBV5-1 and TRBV20-1, more often than controls.

Sequencing input: blood. The receptors derive from a girl aged 2-10 years with multiple sclerosis.

This chain joins TRBV10-2 and TRBJ2-4; D is possibly TRBD1 (6 bases). V was clipped by 3 bases and J by 4 bases, with 13 bases between them. Germline CDR1 reads WSHSY; CDR2 reads SAAADI. The CDR3 has 15 residues. CDR3 in amino acids: CASSDKGDPKNIQYF. The CDR3, as DNA: TGCGCCAGCAGTGATAAGGGGGATCCTAAAAACATTCAGTACTTC.

V is TRBV10-3 and J is TRBJ1-1, with no clear D. Germline values: CDR1 ENHRY, CDR2 SYGVKD. Trimming took off 2 bases at V and 0 bases at J, with 4 bases between the two ends. This CDR3 is 13 amino acids long. CDR3 in amino acids: CAISEEVNTEAFF. For the CDR3, the DNA is TGTGCCATCAGTGAGGAGGTGAACACTGAAGCTTTCTTT.

V and J are TRBV29-1 and TRBJ2-5; 9 nucleotides agree with TRBD1. CDR3 length equals 12 residues. J gave up 5 bases and V 6 bases, and 4 bases lay outside the gene matches. The germline V gene encodes CDR1 SQVTM and CDR2 ANQGSEA. The CDR3 reads CSVQGAKETQYF. Here the CDR3 DNA reads TGCAGCGTACAGGGGGCTAAGGAGACCCAGTACTTC.

The chain joins TRBV20-1 to TRBJ2-7; weak D call: TRBD2 (6 bases). Trimming stripped 0 bases from V and 0 bases from J, with 15 bases between. This CDR3 comprises 16 residues. CDR1 DFQATT and CDR2 SNEGSKA come from the germline V gene (reference sequence). For the CDR3, the DNA is TGCAGTGCTAGAGATCGCGAGAGGGAGGTCTCCTACGAGCAGTACTTC. Translating it yields CSARDREREVSYEQYF.

The chain has TRBV11-2 and TRBJ2-5; D possibly corresponds to TRBD1 (6 bases). Trimming left V 6 bases short and J 3 bases short, with 8 bases between. The germline gives CDR1 SGHAT, CDR2 FQNNGV. The CDR3 covers 12 residues. CDR3 nucleotide sequence: TGTGCCAGCAGTCGGACAGAAGAGACCCAGTACTTC. Protein product: CASSRTEETQYF.

The gene calls are TRBV30 and TRBJ2-2; D remains unclear. Per the germline V gene, CDR1 is GTSNPN and CDR2 is SVGIG (reference sequence). Trimming shortened V by 2 bases and J by 2 bases, and 6 bases separated the two germline ends. This CDR3 is 13 amino acids long. As DNA, the CDR3 is TGTGCCTGGAGTCGGACCAACACCGGGGAGCTGTTTTTT. This encodes CAWSRTNTGELFF.

This clonotype was observed once. The chain links TRBV5-1 to TRBJ2-3; the D gene is possibly TRBD1 (6 bases). V lost 2 bases and J 4 bases, leaving 11 bases between the germline ends. CDR1 SGHRS and CDR2 YFSETQ come from the germline V gene. This CDR3 has 14 amino acids. This CDR3 is CASSLGGFPDTQYF. In nucleotides, the CDR3 is TGCGCCAGCAGCTTAGGGGGATTCCCAGATACGCAGTATTTT.

The chain recombines TRBV5-1 with TRBJ2-3; 14 bases align to TRBD2. The CDR3 consists of 14 residues. Germline CDR1 SGHRS, CDR2 YFSETQ. Losses at the gene ends were 9 bases for V and 4 bases for J; bases not matched to a gene: 4. CDR3 nucleotide sequence: TGCGCCACCACGACTAGCGGGAGGGCAGATACGCAGTATTTT. Translating gives CATTTSGRADTQYF.

In its sample, this clonotype was seen a few times. This chain connects TRBV20-1 to TRBJ2-5; perhaps TRBD2 as D (7 bases). Germline-derived CDR1 and CDR2 are DFQATT and SNEGSKA (reference sequence). V lost 3 bases to trimming and J lost 3 bases, with 11 bases between them. The CDR3 is 13 residues long. In DNA form, the CDR3 reads TGCAGTGCTAGGCAAGGGGGGGAAGAGACCCAGTACTTC. It yields the protein CSARQGGEETQYF.